There are a few counts of the clone carrying this TCR beta chain. Its antigen is not known. Unique molecular identifiers were built into the TCRbeta library. TCRdb re-called the PCR reads with MiXCR, one entry per CDR3 protein. The sample includes fewer than 250,000 distinct CDR3 sequences, around a sixth of them seen just once. These data belong to a study of T-cell reconstitution after alpha-beta-depleted transplantation in children. Broader study findings: Recipient T cells and thymic progenitors that survived were the source of the high TCRbeta diversity seen at day 60 in some patients. By one year post-transplant, T-cell counts and diversity largely arose from T cells that were newly produced. As was reported, about two months after transplant, alpha-beta T cells came from several hundred expanded graft clones.

The TCR was taken from a male patient aged 2 to 10 who had a stem cell transplant for acute lymphoblastic leukemia, so the T cells may come from the graft donor. The sample in question was PBMCs, mostly from graft donor cells, obtained 360 days after TCRalphabeta/CD19-depleted stem cell transplant.

The CDR3 nucleotides are TGCAGCGTTGAACTGGAGGGGGCCGGCGGCTACACCTTC. This codes for CSVELEGAGGYTF. This rearrangement joins TRBV29-1 to TRBJ1-2, with TRBD1 identical over 7 bases. Germline CDR1 reads SQVTM; CDR2 reads ANQGSEA. V lost 2 bases, J lost 8 bases, and 8 bases stayed unmatched. CDR3 size: 13 residues.